The sequence of this TCR beta chain was determined in a study of cytomegalovirus exposure and HLA in healthy donors. Study-level findings and limits: Sequencing depth roughly uniform across donors was assumed in presence/absence analyses. V- and J-gene trimming of TCR beta was linked (in a later analysis) to a missense DCLRE1C variant. Some V segments (TRBV6-2 and TRBV6-3 among them) were excluded as indistinguishable.

The PCR made use of 60 Vbeta and 13 Jbeta primers. Sequenced by immunoSEQ multiplex PCR; TCRdb stores in-frame clones only, minus some. The sample includes under 150,000 clones, over 70% seen only once; the top ten take 2% to 3%. The germline CDR1 and CDR2 sequences are MNHEY and SVGAGI. V was pared by 8 bases and J by 8 bases, with 12 bases between. The CDR3 sequence is 11 residues long. A note on this clone: Antigen specificity is unknown.

This sequence joins TRBV6-5 and TRBJ1-1, with D tentatively TRBD1 (6 bases). The sample consisted of PBMCs. The receptor comes from a woman aged 55-69 years in good health and CMV-seropositive. The CDR3 nucleotides are TGTGCCAGCCAACGGGGGGCCGAAGCTTTCTTT. This translates into CASQRGAEAFF.